The source of this T cell receptor beta chain is a study of T cell repertoires in cytomegalovirus infection. The junction had 9 bases not matched to a gene; V was cut back by 0 bases and J by 3 bases. Germline values: CDR1 SGHTA, CDR2 FQGNSA. The CDR3 extends over 19 amino acids. From the reads, TCRdb called clonotypes with MiXCR, one entry per CDR3 protein. The data hold hundreds of thousands of distinct CDR3 sequences, with roughly 30% observed a single time. On this clonotype: Its antigen is unknown.

The source was cultured PBMCs, collected from culture after CMV antigen stimulation. This chain links TRBV7-2 with TRBJ2-3; 13 positions match TRBD2. The TCR sequence derives from a human donor in good health (CMV status not recorded). Some clones in this sample may be carry-over from other donors' samples. Written as DNA, the CDR3 is TGTGCCAGCAGCTTAGCGCGCAGGACTAGCGGGAGAGGAACAGATACGCAGTATTTT. Residues: CASSLARRTSGRGTDTQYF.